Listed below are T cell receptor beta chains from one sample, sequenced in a study of post-analysis software for immune sequencing data. In TCRdb, the PCR reads were re-called with MiXCR into one record per CDR3 protein. The sample has 750,000 to 900,000 distinct CDR3 sequences, around 45% seen once. The sample taken for sequencing was blood. These receptors all stem from a girl aged 5 to 17 with multiple sclerosis. The CDR3 runs from the conserved cysteine through the conserved F or W. The D gene is left open where the match is weak. Not all rows give a size; the values are once, few, many and, for expanded clones, a class.

TRBV2	-	TRBD1	TRBJ2-3	CASQRSGGGTDTQYF	TGTGCCAGCCAGAGATCAGGGGGCGGCACAGATACGCAGTATTTT
TRBV5-1	-	-	TRBJ2-7	CASSLDWTNYEQYF	TGCGCCAGCAGCTTAGATTGGACAAACTACGAGCAGTACTTC
TRBV12-3/TRBV12-4	few	TRBD2	TRBJ2-1	CASPGLASGGYNEQFF	TGTGCCAGCCCCGGGTTAGCTAGCGGGGGTTACAATGAGCAGTTCTTC
TRBV12-3/TRBV12-4	-	TRBD2	TRBJ2-5	CASSRTSGGNRGETQYF	TGTGCCAGCAGCCGGACTAGCGGGGGCAACAGAGGGGAGACCCAGTACTTC
TRBV24-1	-	TRBD2	TRBJ2-3	CATSDVAGAATQYF	TGTGCCACCAGTGATGTAGCGGGAGCGGCTACGCAGTATTTT
TRBV20-1	-	TRBD2	TRBJ2-3	CSARDLWLAGESTDTQYF	TGCAGTGCTAGAGATCTTTGGCTAGCGGGAGAGAGCACAGATACGCAGTATTTT
TRBV28	few	-	TRBJ2-1	CASSWELRSSYNEQFF	TGTGCCAGCAGTTGGGAATTGCGGAGCTCCTACAATGAGCAGTTCTTC
TRBV14	-	TRBD1	TRBJ1-4	CASSDDRGYNEKLFF	TGTGCCAGCAGCGACGACAGGGGATATAATGAAAAACTGTTTTTT
TRBV9	-	-	TRBJ2-2	CASSVYSGAGELFF	TGTGCCAGCAGCGTCTACAGTGGGGCCGGGGAGCTGTTTTTT
TRBV7-2	-	TRBD1	TRBJ1-1	CASSPRQGDQAFF	TGTGCCAGCAGCCCCAGACAGGGAGATCAGGCTTTCTTT
TRBV27	-	-	TRBJ2-7	CASSLQPTGIGGIRVEQYF	TGTGCCAGCAGTCTCCAACCGACAGGCATCGGCGGGATCCGAGTTGAGCAGTACTTC
TRBV20-1	-	-	TRBJ1-1	CSASRQRNTEAFF	TGCAGTGCGAGTCGGCAGAGGAACACTGAAGCTTTCTTT
TRBV7-6	-	-	TRBJ1-2	CASSLPGGSGYTF	TGTGCCAGCAGCCTCCCTGGCGGGTCTGGCTACACCTTC
TRBV29-1	-	-	TRBJ2-3	CSFQERDTQYF	TGCAGCTTCCAAGAACGAGATACGCAGTATTTT
TRBV6-1	once	-	TRBJ2-5	CASLDSPGRGQETQYF	TGTGCCAGCCTAGATAGCCCAGGACGGGGCCAAGAGACCCAGTACTTC
TRBV4-1	-	-	TRBJ2-1	CASSQPRVSYNEQFF	TGCGCCAGCAGCCAGCCCCGGGTCTCCTACAATGAGCAGTTCTTC
TRBV7-2	few	TRBD2	TRBJ2-5	CASSSRRLAGGETQYF	TGTGCCAGCAGCTCTCGGCGACTAGCGGGAGGAGAGACCCAGTACTTC
TRBV9	-	TRBD1	TRBJ1-2	CASSGAGTGGEGYTF	TGTGCCAGCAGCGGCGCCGGGACAGGGGGCGAAGGCTACACCTTC
TRBV10-3	-	-	TRBJ1-2	CAISAEGAYGYTF	TGTGCCATCAGTGCGGAGGGAGCCTATGGCTACACCTTC
TRBV7-8	-	-	TRBJ1-2	CASSLEGLLGYTF	TGTGCCAGCAGCTTAGAAGGACTGCTCGGCTACACCTTC
TRBV10-3	-	-	TRBJ2-6	CAPSGVASGANVLTF	TGTGCCCCGTCGGGGGTGGCCTCTGGGGCCAACGTCCTGACTTTC
TRBV12-3/TRBV12-4	-	TRBD1	TRBJ2-5	CASRGTGPETQYF	TGTGCCAGCAGGGGGACAGGGCCAGAGACCCAGTACTTC
TRBV28	-	TRBD2	TRBJ2-1	CASSFLWTSGSENEQFF	TGTGCCAGCAGTTTTTTATGGACTAGCGGGAGCGAGAATGAGCAGTTCTTC
TRBV28	-	-	TRBJ2-5	CASSFLPVGTQYF	TGTGCCAGCAGTTTTCTCCCTGTGGGGACCCAGTACTTC